This T cell receptor (beta chain) comes out of a study of OX40 agonist ivuxolimab in advanced cancers. Whole-study context: Administration of intravenous ivuxolimab to patients occurred every 2 weeks at 0.01 to 10 mg/kg. Study observations and caveats: CD4+ and CD8+ blood T cells expanded clonally by week 6 at 0.1 to 3.0 mg/kg.

Exclusion of a patient followed from autoimmune disease history or systemic immunosuppression. There are 14 residues in the CDR3. V lost 5 bases to trimming and J lost 0 bases; unmatched junction nucleotides: 1. Germline V gene data show CDR1 as MDHEN and CDR2 as SYDVKM. Turning to this clone: What it binds is not known.

TCRdb keeps only in-frame clones here, not all; method: immunoSEQ multiplex PCR. The table shows some 120,000 clones, with under 95% occurring only once. The genes are TRBV28 and TRBJ2-3; TRBD2 matches at 8 bases. The TCR originated in an adult with an advanced solid tumor such as melanoma, head and neck, liver or kidney cancer. The starting material was CD4+ or CD8+ T cells sorted from blood, obtained in a trial of the OX40 agonist ivuxolimab. CDR3 nucleotides: TGTGCCAGCAGTACTAGCGGAAGCACAGATACGCAGTATTTT. Translated, it gives CASSTSGSTDTQYF.